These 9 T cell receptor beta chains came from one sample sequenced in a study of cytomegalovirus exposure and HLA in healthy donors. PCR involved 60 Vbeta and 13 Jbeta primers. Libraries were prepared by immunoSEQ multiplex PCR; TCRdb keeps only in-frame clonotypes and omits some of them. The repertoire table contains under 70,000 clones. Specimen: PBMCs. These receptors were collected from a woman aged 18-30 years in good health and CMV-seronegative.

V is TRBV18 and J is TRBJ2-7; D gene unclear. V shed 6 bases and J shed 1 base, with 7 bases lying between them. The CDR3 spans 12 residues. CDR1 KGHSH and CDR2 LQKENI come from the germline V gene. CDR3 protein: CASSSGSYEQYF. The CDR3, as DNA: TGTGCCAGCTCTTCCGGGTCCTACGAGCAGTACTTC.

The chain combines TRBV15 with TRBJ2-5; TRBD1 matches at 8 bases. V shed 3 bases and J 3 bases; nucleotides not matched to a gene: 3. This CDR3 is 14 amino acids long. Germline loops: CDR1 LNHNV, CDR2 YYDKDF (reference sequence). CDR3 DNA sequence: TGTGCCACCAGCAGTGGACAGGGTAAAGAGACCCAGTACTTC. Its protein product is CATSSGQGKETQYF.

The CDR3 nucleotides are TGTGCCAGCAGCCTCAGGGCCCCATCCTACGAGCAGTACTTC. Residues: CASSLRAPSYEQYF. The rearrangement joins TRBV28 to TRBJ2-7, with D tentatively TRBD1 (5 bases). V shed 6 bases and J shed 1 base, with 13 bases lying between them. Germline values: CDR1 MDHEN, CDR2 SYDVKM. The CDR3 length is 14 residues. Complete variable domain (other parts from reference TRBV28 and TRBJ2-7): DVKVTQSSRYLVKRTGEKVFLECVQDMDHENMFWYRQDPGLGLRLIYFSYDVKMKEKGDIPEGYSVSREKKERFSLILESASTNQTSMYLCASSLRAPSYEQYFGPGTRLTVT.

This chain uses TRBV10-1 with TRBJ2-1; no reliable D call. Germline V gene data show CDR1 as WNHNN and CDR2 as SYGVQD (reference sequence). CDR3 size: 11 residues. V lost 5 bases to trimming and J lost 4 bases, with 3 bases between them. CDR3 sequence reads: CASSSYNEQFF. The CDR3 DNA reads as TGCGCCAGCAGTTCGTACAATGAGCAGTTCTTC.

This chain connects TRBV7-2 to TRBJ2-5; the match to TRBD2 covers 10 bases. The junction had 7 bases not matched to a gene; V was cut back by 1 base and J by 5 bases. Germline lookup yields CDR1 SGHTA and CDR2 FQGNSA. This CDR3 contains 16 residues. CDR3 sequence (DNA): TGTGCCAGCAGCTTAGTGTCTAGCGGGGGTCGGGAGACCCAGTACTTC. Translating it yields CASSLVSSGGRETQYF.

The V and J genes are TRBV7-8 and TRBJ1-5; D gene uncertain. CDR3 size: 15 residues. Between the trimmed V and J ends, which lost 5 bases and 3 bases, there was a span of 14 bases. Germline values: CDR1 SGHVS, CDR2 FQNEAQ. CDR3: CASSPVSPYNQPQHF. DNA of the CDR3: TGTGCCAGCAGCCCCGTTTCCCCTTACAATCAGCCCCAGCATTTT.

CDR3 region: CASSFPSGGPQETQYF. The CDR3 DNA reads as TGCGCCAGCAGCTTCCCTAGCGGGGGCCCCCAAGAGACCCAGTACTTC. This sequence joins TRBV5-1 and TRBJ2-5, with 10 positions matching TRBD2. Per germline, CDR1 SGHRS and CDR2 YFSETQ. The V gene end was trimmed by 2 bases and the J gene end by 1 base; junction bases not matched to a gene: 5. The length of the CDR3 is 16 residues.

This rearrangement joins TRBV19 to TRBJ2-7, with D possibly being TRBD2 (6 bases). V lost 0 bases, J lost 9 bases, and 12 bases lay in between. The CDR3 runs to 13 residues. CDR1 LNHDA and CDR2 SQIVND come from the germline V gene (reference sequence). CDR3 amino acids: CASSIEGSGGQYF. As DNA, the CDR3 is TGTGCCAGTAGTATAGAAGGCTCCGGGGGGCAGTACTTC.

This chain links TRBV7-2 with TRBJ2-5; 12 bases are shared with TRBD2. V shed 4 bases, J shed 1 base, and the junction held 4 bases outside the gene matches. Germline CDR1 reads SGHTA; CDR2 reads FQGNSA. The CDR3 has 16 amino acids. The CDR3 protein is CASSSSGGASQETQYF. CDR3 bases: TGTGCCAGCAGCTCTAGCGGGGGGGCCTCCCAAGAGACCCAGTACTTC.